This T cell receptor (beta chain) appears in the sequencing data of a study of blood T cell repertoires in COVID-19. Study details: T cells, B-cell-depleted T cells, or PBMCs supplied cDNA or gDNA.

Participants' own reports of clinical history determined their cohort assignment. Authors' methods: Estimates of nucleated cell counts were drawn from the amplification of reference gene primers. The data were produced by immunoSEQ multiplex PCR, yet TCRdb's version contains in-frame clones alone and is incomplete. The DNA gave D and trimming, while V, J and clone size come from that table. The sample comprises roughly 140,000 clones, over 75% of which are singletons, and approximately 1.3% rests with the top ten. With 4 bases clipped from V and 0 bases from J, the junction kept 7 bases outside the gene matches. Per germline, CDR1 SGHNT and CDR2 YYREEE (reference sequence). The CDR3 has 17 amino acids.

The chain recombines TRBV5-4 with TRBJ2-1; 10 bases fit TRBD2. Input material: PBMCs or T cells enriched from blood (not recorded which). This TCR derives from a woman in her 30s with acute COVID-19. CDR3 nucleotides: TGTGCCAGCAGCCCTAAAGCTAGCGGGAGCTCCTACAATGAGCAGTTCTTC. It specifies CASSPKASGSSYNEQFF. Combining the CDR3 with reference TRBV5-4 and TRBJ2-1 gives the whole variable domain ETGVTQSPTHLIKTRGQQVTLRCSSQSGHNTVSWYQQALGQGPQFIFQYYREEENGRGNFPPRFSGLQFPNYSSELNVNALELDDSALYLCASSPKASGSSYNEQFFGPGTRLTVL.